This T cell receptor (beta chain) stems from a study of T cell responses to AZD1222 COVID-19 vaccine. The CDR3 is made up of 13 amino acids. V gave up 3 bases and J gave up 5 bases, with 8 bases separating them. Some clones are missing from TCRdb's copy, which holds only in-frame ones; the method was immunoSEQ multiplex PCR. The data hold more than 85,000 clones, with less than 90% observed a single time. This chain connects TRBV12-3 or TRBV12-4 to TRBJ2-1, with unresolved D. This material consisted of peripheral blood, taken on day 0 of AZD1222 vaccination. The clonotype was recovered from an adult in good health. CDR3 region: CASSFAQDNEQFF. CDR3 coding DNA: TGTGCCAGCAGTTTTGCCCAGGACAATGAGCAGTTCTTC.